The clone carrying this T cell receptor (beta chain) came up once. The V gene lost 2 bases and the J gene lost 2 bases, with 3 bases spanning the gap. This CDR3 contains 12 residues. This record belongs to a study of blood T cell repertoires in COVID-19. Produced via immunoSEQ multiplex PCR; TCRdb's table is partial and in-frame only. In the table there are under 450,000 clones, 70% to 90% of which are singletons. This TCR was sampled from a young man who had recovered from COVID-19. The chain employs TRBV12-3 or TRBV12-4 and TRBJ1-1; no definite D call. Specimen: PBMCs or T cells enriched from blood (not recorded which). In nucleotides, the CDR3 is TGTGCCAGCAGTTTAACAAACACTGAAGCTTTCTTT. Translated: CASSLTNTEAFF.